The T cell receptor beta chain under discussion was sequenced for a study of blood T cell repertoires in COVID-19. Clones were read by immunoSEQ multiplex PCR, and TCRdb kept only the in-frame ones, dropping some. The sample carries approximately 530,000 clones, 85% to 90% recorded once. This CDR3 is 14 amino acids long. Germline V CDR1 and CDR2: SQVTM, ANQGSEA. V was trimmed by 3 bases and J by 2 bases, leaving 13 bases between them. The J gene is TRBJ1-2, the V gene TRBV29-1; the D gene is possibly TRBD1 (5 bases). This receptor was identified in a woman between 45 and 60 years old with COVID-19, enrolled during active disease. The sequencing sample was made of peripheral blood. This chain's CDR3 is CSVERRGGNYGYTF. In nucleotides, the CDR3 is TGCAGCGTTGAGAGGAGGGGAGGAAACTATGGCTACACCTTC.